The present T cell receptor beta chain was sequenced within a study of T-cell reconstitution after alpha-beta-depleted transplantation in children listed by TCRdb under 2016. A note on the overall study: The study quantitatively tracked T-cell immune reconstitution after TCRalphabeta/CD19-depleted allogeneic hematopoietic cell transplantation in children using TCR repertoire profiling. Study-wide conclusions, independent of this receptor: The apparently early alphabetaT-cell count recovery about two months after transplant was reportedly dependent on only several hundred rapidly expanded clones derived from non-depleted graft cells. In some patients, the high TCRbeta diversity seen at day 60 was put down to recipient T cells and intrathymic progenitors that had survived conditioning. Over subsequent months, a decline in hyperexpanded clone frequencies was noted, and after one year, T-cell counts and TCRbeta diversity were mostly ascribed to newly produced T cells.

On this clonotype: Its antigen is not yet known. No base qualities exist here, and no much larger clone lies one base off it.

V is reduced by 6 bases and J by 6 bases, leaving a spacing of 22 bases between them. The CDR3 holds 16 amino acids from the cysteine to the phenylalanine. Here the CDR3 DNA is all that survives: 48 bases in frame from base 1. CDR1 and CDR2 were assigned from the germline V gene (reference sequence) as SEHNR and FQNEAQ. The library was made by PCR. Sequencing relied on an Illumina HiSeq 2500. TCR library preparation used molecular barcoding, with unique molecular identifiers applied to normalize quantification of the TCRbeta repertoire. TCRdb handled the public reads itself, with Q25 trimming in fastp and clone calling in MiXCR, and kept productive beta chains. Every CDR3 protein is listed once, alongside the most common genes and DNA of its rows. This sample gives roughly 420,000 distinct CDR3 sequences in total; about 17% of them show up just once. The leading ten clones occupy roughly 29% of the sample.

Read against the paper, the sample's treatment or condition label means: allogeneic hematopoietic cell transplantation with graft depleted of TCRalphabeta T cells and CD19 B cells. Transplant recipients were children who received TCRalphabeta/CD19-depleted allogeneic hematopoietic cell grafts. The chain employs TRBV7-9 and TRBJ2-3; the D assignment is uncertain and may be TRBD1 or TRBD2, with 5 bases supporting each. The receptor was derived from a boy under three years old who had a stem cell transplant for Wiskott-Aldrich syndrome, so the T cells may come from the graft donor. The material was PBMCs, mostly from graft donor cells, obtained 360 days after TCRalphabeta/CD19-depleted stem cell transplant. Read as DNA, the sequence is TGTGCCAGCAGTCTTCGACCACGGGACCTCAGGGATACGCAGTATTTT. Its translation is CASSLRPRDLRDTQYF.